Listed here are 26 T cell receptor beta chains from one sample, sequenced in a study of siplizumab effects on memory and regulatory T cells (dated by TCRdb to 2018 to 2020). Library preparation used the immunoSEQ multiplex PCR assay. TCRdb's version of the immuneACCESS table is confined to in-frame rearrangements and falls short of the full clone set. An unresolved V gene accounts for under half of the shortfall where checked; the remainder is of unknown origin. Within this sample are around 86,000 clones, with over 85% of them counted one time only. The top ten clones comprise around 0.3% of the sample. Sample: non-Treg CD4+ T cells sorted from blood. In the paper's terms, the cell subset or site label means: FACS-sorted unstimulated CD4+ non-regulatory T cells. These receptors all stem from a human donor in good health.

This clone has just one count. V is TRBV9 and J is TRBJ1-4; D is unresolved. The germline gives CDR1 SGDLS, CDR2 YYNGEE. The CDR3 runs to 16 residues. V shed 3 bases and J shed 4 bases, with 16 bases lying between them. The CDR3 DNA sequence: TGTGCCAGCAGCGCAGGAAGTCCAGGCATTAATGAAAAACTGTTTTTT. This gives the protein CASSAGSPGINEKLFF.

DNA for the CDR3: TGTGCCAGCAGTTTTCGACAGGGGGCCCACGAGCAGTACTTC. Amino acid sequence: CASSFRQGAHEQYF. The V call is TRBV6-5, the J call TRBJ2-7; TRBD1 agrees at 10 bases. V lost 4 bases and J lost 5; bases outside the gene matches: 5. This CDR3 has 14 amino acids. Looked up from germline, CDR1 is MNHEY and CDR2 is SVGAGI.

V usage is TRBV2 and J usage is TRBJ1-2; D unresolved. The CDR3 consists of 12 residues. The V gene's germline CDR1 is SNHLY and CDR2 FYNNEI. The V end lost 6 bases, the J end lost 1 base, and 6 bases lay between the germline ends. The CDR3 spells CASSDGNYGYTF. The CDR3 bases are TGTGCCAGCAGCGACGGTAACTATGGCTACACCTTC.

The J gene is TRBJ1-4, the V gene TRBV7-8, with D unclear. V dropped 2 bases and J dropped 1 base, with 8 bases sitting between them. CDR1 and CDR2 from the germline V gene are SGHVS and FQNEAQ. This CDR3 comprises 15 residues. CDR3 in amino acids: CASSLSGLTNEKLFF. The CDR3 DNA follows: TGTGCCAGCAGCTTATCTGGACTAACTAATGAAAAACTGTTTTTT.

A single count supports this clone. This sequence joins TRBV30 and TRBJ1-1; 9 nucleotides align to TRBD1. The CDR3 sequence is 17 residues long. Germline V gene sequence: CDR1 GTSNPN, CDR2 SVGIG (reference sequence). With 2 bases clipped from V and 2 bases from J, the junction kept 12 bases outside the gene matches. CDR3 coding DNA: TGTGCCTGGAGTATGCCTAGGGGACAGGGAAGAAACACTGAAGCTTTCTTT. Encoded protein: CAWSMPRGQGRNTEAFF.

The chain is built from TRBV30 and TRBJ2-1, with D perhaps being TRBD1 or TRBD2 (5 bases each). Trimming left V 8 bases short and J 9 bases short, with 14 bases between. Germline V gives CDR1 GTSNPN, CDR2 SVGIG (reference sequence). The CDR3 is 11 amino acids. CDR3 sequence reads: CAGLGDAEQFF. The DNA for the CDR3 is TGTGCCGGGCTGGGGGACGCTGAGCAGTTCTTC.

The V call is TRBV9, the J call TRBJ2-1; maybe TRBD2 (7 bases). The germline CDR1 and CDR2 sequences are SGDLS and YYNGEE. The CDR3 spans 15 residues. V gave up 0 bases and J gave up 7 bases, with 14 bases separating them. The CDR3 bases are TGTGCCAGCAGCGTAGCAGGGGCGGGGGTGAATGAGCAGTTCTTC. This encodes CASSVAGAGVNEQFF.

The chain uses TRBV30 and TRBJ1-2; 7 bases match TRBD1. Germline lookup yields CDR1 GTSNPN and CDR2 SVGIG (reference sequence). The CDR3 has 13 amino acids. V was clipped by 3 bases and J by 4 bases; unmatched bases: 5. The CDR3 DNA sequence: TGTGCCTGGAGCGTCGGGACAGTCTATGGCTACACCTTC. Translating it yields CAWSVGTVYGYTF.

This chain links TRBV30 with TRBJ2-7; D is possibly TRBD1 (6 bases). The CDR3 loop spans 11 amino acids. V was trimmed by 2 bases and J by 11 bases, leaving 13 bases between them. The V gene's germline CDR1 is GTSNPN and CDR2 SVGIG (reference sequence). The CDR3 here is CAWSHRDTKYF. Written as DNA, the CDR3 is TGTGCCTGGAGTCACCGGGACACAAAGTACTTC.

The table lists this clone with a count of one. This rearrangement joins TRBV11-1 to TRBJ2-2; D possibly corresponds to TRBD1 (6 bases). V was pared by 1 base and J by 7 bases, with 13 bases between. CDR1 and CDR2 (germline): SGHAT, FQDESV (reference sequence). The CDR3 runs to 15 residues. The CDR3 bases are TGTGCCAGCAGCTTAGTCGGGACAAGGAACGGGGAGCTGTTTTTT. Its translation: CASSLVGTRNGELFF.

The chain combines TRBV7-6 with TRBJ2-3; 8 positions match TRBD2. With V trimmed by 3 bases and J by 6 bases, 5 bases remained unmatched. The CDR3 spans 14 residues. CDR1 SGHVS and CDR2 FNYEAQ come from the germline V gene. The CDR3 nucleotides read TGTGCCAGCAGCTTGCGCCCGGGGGGGGATACGCAGTATTTT. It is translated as CASSLRPGGDTQYF.

For the CDR3, the DNA is TGTGCCAGCACGGGACAGGCAAAGGATACGCAGTATTTT. This codes for CASTGQAKDTQYF. The chain employs TRBV2 and TRBJ2-3; TRBD1 matches at 8 bases. V trimming: 7 bases; J trimming: 6 bases; junction bases outside the gene matches: 6. The V gene's germline CDR1 is SNHLY and CDR2 FYNNEI. There are 13 residues in the CDR3.

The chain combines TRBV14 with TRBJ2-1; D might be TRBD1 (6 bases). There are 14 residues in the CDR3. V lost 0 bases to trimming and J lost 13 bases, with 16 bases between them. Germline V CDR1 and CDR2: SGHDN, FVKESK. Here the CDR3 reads CASSQDNEQGSQFF. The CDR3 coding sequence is TGTGCCAGCAGCCAAGATAACGAGCAGGGGTCACAGTTCTTC.

Here the CDR3 reads CASSHDSSGITDTQYF. CDR3 DNA sequence: TGTGCCAGCAGCCACGATTCTAGCGGGATCACAGATACGCAGTATTTT. This chain links TRBV5-4 with TRBJ2-3; TRBD2 agrees at 9 bases. Trimming at V came to 4 bases and at J to 2 bases, leaving 8 bases not matched to a gene. The CDR3 loop spans 16 amino acids. The V gene's germline CDR1 is SGHNT and CDR2 YYREEE (reference sequence).

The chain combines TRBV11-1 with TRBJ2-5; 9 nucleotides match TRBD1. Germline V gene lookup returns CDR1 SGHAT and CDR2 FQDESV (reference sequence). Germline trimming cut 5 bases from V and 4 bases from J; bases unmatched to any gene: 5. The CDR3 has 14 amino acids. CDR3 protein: CASSRGQGVETQYF. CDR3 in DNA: TGTGCCAGCAGCCGGGGACAGGGCGTAGAGACCCAGTACTTC.

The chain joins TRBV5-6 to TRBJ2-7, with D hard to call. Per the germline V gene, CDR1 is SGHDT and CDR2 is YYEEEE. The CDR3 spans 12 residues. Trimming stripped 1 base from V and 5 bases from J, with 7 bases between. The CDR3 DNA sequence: TGTGCCAGCAGCTTGTTAGGAAACGAGCAGTACTTC. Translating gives CASSLLGNEQYF.

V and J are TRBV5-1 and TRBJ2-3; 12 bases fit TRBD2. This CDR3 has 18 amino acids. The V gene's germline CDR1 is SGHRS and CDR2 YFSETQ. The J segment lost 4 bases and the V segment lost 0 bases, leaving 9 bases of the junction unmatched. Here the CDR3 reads CASSLELAGGPLADTQYF. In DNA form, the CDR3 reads TGCGCCAGCAGCTTGGAGCTAGCGGGGGGGCCTTTAGCAGATACGCAGTATTTT.

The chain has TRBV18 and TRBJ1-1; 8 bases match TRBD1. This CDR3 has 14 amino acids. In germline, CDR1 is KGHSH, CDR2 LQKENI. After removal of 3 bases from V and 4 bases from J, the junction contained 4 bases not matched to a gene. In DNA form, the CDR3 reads TGTGCCAGCTCACCCCAGGGGGCTTTCACTGAAGCTTTCTTT. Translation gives CASSPQGAFTEAFF. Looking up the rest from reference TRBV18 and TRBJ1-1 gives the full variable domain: NAGVMQNPRHLVRRRGQEARLRCSPMKGHSHVYWYRQLPEEGLKFMVYLQKENIIDESGMPKERFSAEFPKEGPSILRIQQVVRGDSAAYFCASSPQGAFTEAFFGQGTRLTVV.

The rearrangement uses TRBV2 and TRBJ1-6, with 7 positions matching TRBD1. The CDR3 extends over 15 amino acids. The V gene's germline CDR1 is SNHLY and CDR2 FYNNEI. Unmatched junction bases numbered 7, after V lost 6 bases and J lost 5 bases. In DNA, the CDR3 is TGTGCCAGCAGGTCTGGGACAGCCCATAATTCACCCCTCCACTTT. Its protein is CASRSGTAHNSPLHF.

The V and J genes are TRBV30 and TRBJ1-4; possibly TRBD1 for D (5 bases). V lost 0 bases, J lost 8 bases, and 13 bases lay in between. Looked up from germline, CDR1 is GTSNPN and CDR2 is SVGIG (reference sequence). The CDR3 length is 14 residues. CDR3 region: CAWSVGRAGEKLFF. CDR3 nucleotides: TGTGCCTGGAGTGTGGGGCGGGCAGGCGAAAAACTGTTTTTT.

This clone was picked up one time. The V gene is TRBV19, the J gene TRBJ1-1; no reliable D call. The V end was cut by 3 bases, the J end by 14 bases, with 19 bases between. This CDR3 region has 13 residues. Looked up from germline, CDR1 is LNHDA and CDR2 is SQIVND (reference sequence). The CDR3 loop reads CASSIGRGPNIFF. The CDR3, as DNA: TGTGCCAGTAGTATTGGGCGAGGGCCTAATATCTTCTTT.

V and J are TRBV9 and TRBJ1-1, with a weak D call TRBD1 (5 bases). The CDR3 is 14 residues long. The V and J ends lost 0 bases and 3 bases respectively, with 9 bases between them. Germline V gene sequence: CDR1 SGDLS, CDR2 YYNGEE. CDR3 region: CASSVELGDTEAFF. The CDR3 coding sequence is TGTGCCAGCAGCGTAGAATTAGGGGACACTGAAGCTTTCTTT.

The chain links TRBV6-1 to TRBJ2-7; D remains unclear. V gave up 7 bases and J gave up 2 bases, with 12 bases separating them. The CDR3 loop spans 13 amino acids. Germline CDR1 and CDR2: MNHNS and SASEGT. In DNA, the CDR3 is TGTGCCAGCAAAGGGTTAGGAACCTACGAGCAGTACTTC. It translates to CASKGLGTYEQYF.

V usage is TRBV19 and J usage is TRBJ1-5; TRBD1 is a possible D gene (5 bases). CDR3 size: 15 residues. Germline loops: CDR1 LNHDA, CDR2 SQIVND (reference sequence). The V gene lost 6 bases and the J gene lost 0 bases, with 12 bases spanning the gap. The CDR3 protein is CASRQTGVSNQPQHF. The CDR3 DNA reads TGTGCCAGTAGACAGACGGGGGTTAGCAATCAGCCCCAGCATTTT.

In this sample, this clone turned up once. The CDR3 nucleotides read TGTGCCAGTAGTACCCCCTCGACAGGGATGAACACTGAAGCTTTCTTT. Encoded protein: CASSTPSTGMNTEAFF. This rearrangement joins TRBV19 to TRBJ1-1; TRBD1 aligns across 7 bases. The CDR3 spans 16 residues. J lost 0 bases, V lost 4 bases, and 8 bases had no gene match. Germline CDR1 is LNHDA and CDR2 is SQIVND (reference sequence).

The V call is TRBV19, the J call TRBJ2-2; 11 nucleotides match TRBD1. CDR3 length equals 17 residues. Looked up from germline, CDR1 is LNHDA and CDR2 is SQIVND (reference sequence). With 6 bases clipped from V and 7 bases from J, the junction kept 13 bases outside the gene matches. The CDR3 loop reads CASRKSGTGGGRGELFF. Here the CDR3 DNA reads TGTGCCAGTAGAAAATCTGGGACAGGGGGAGGGCGCGGGGAGCTGTTTTTT.